This T cell receptor (beta chain) was found in a study of shared clonotypes between healthy human individuals. Germline-derived CDR1 and CDR2 are LNHNV and YYDKDF (reference sequence). There are 17 residues in the CDR3. Trimming took off 5 bases at V and 7 bases at J, with 24 bases between the two ends. Data came from immunoSEQ multiplex PCR; TCRdb stores just in-frame clones and leaves some out. The sample has more than 400,000 clones, 95% to 96% seen once. The sequenced sample was naive CD4+ T cells sorted from blood. Subset in this sample: CD45RA+ positively selected. The clonotype originates from a young woman in good health. The rearrangement links TRBV15 to TRBJ2-1, with D tentatively TRBD2 (5 bases). The CDR3 protein is CATSAPKTLLAPNEQFF. The CDR3 DNA is TGTGCCACCAGCGCCCCGAAGACATTATTAGCGCCGAATGAGCAGTTCTTC.